This T cell receptor (beta chain) appears in the sequencing data of a study of identical twins. TCRdb processed the 5' RACE reads anew with MiXCR; each CDR3 protein has one entry. The sample carries about 790,000 distinct CDR3 sequences, about 18% recorded once. Germline V gene lookup returns CDR1 DFQATT and CDR2 SNEGSKA (reference sequence). CDR3 length equals 16 residues. V was clipped by 1 base and J by 6 bases; unmatched bases: 12. This clonotype was detected only a few times. These data were also filed under a second study, of T cells expressing NK-cell markers.

The sequenced sample consisted of PBMCs. This receptor was obtained from a woman aged 18-29 years in good health. The rearrangement uses TRBV20-1 and TRBJ2-1; the match to TRBD2 covers 7 bases. CDR3 DNA sequence: TGCAGTGCTAGAGGGCGGGGCGGGAGAAGAGGCAATGAGCAGTTCTTC. This translates into CSARGRGGRRGNEQFF.